This T cell receptor beta chain was sequenced for a study of blood T cell repertoires in COVID-19. Background on the study: Material from acute and convalescent COVID-19 was sourced from the United States, Italy and Spain.

The table came from immunoSEQ multiplex PCR; TCRdb's copy has only in-frame clones and leaves some out. The sample shows fewer than 200,000 clones, 84% of them seen only once. This CDR3 is built from 16 residues. Germline-derived CDR1 and CDR2 are MGHRA and YSYEKL. V shed 1 base and J shed 0 bases, with 13 bases lying between them. This study enrolled people aged roughly 18 to 89 from under 25 US geographic areas. Exposed volunteers were people who met a COVID-19 case within 2 weeks before study entry. This TCR derives from a woman aged 25 to 39 who had been exposed to COVID-19. The V call is TRBV4-1, the J call TRBJ2-7, with D perhaps matching TRBD1 (6 bases). What was sequenced was PBMCs or T cells enriched from blood (not recorded which). The CDR3 nucleotides read TGCGCCAGCAGCCAAGTTGAGGGGGTTAGCTCCTACGAGCAGTACTTC. It specifies CASSQVEGVSSYEQYF.